The 30 T cell receptor beta chains below all came from one sample that was sequenced in a study of OX40 agonist ivuxolimab in advanced cancers. Sequencing was performed with immunoSEQ multiplex PCR; in TCRdb, only in-frame clones are kept and a portion is missing. The data hold 20,000 to 25,000 clones, with approximately 87% observed a single time. Here the sequenced sample was CD4+ or CD8+ T cells sorted from blood, taken in a trial of the OX40 agonist ivuxolimab. All receptors derive from an adult with an advanced solid tumor such as melanoma, head and neck, liver or kidney cancer.

The chain has TRBV11-3 and TRBJ2-5; tentative D call: TRBD2 (6 bases). Germline V CDR1 and CDR2: SGHNT, YENEEA. The CDR3 runs 13 residues. The V gene lost 2 bases and the J gene lost 4 bases, with 8 bases spanning the gap. CDR3 DNA sequence: TGTGCCAGCAGCTTACTAGCGAGAGAGACCCAGTACTTC. This codes for CASSLLARETQYF. Drawing the rest from reference TRBV11-3 and TRBJ2-5, the complete variable domain is EAGVVQSPRYKIIEKKQPVAFWCNPISGHNTLYWYLQNLGQGPELLIRYENEEAVDDSQLPKDRFSAERLKGVDSTLKIQPAELGDSAVYLCASSLLARETQYFGPGTRLLVL.

The chain employs TRBV4-1 and TRBJ1-1; 10 bases agree with TRBD1. The V gene's germline CDR1 is MGHRA and CDR2 YSYEKL. The trim removed 5 bases at V and 6 bases at J, leaving 3 bases unmatched. This CDR3 is 13 amino acids long. The CDR3 sequence: CASSFGQGAEAFF. CDR3 nucleotide sequence: TGCGCCAGCAGCTTTGGACAGGGGGCTGAAGCTTTCTTT.

The chain joins TRBV4-1 to TRBJ2-7; TRBD2 matches 10 bases. The CDR3 has 15 residues. Germline V lookup: CDR1 MGHRA, CDR2 YSYEKL. V trimming: 1 base; J trimming: 2 bases; junction bases outside the gene matches: 2. The CDR3 spells CASSQGTSGPYEQYF. CDR3 nucleotides: TGCGCCAGCAGCCAAGGGACTAGCGGACCCTACGAGCAGTACTTC.

The CDR3 coding sequence is TGTGCCAGCCCTACCCGGCACGCGGGGGCAATCTACGAGCAGTACTTC. It specifies CASPTRHAGAIYEQYF. V is TRBV6-7 and J is TRBJ2-7; possible D gene TRBD2, 7 bases. TRBV6-7 is filed as an ORF, its function uncertain. The CDR3 runs 16 residues. Trimming shortened V by 8 bases and J by 3 bases, and 23 bases separated the two germline ends.

This clone was picked up a small number of times. This specimen includes other DNA sequences encoding the same CDR3. The chain recombines TRBV13 with TRBJ2-1; D not certain. The germline gives CDR1 PRHDT, CDR2 FYEKMQ (reference sequence). V dropped 0 bases and J dropped 6 bases, with 6 bases sitting between them. This CDR3 comprises 13 residues. CDR3 nucleotides: TGTGCCAGCAGCTTAGGCCCTGGCAATGAGCAGTTCTTC. Translating gives CASSLGPGNEQFF.

This chain joins TRBV14 and TRBJ2-3; 13 nucleotides align to TRBD2. Per the germline V gene, CDR1 is SGHDN and CDR2 is FVKESK. The trim removed 4 bases at V and 0 bases at J, leaving 10 bases unmatched. The CDR3 is made up of 19 amino acids. The CDR3 loop reads CASSRLGLAGAVSTDTQYF. DNA for the CDR3: TGTGCCAGCAGCCGATTAGGACTAGCGGGAGCGGTTAGCACAGATACGCAGTATTTT.

The V call is TRBV4-1, the J call TRBJ2-3; 10 bases are shared with TRBD1. J gave up 6 bases and V 3 bases, and 18 bases lay outside the gene matches. The CDR3 length is 19 residues. Germline CDR1 is MGHRA and CDR2 is YSYEKL. The CDR3 protein is CASSHPSVPGQGRRDTQYF. The DNA for the CDR3 is TGCGCCAGCAGCCATCCCTCAGTTCCGGGACAGGGGCGAAGGGATACGCAGTATTTT.

This chain uses TRBV6-1 with TRBJ1-2; D remains unclear. Germline-derived CDR1 and CDR2 are MNHNS and SASEGT. V shed 1 base and J shed 1 base, with 10 bases lying between them. This CDR3 spans 15 amino acids. The chain's CDR3 is CASSEDQLLNYGYTF. The CDR3 DNA reads TGTGCCAGCAGTGAAGATCAGCTCCTTAACTATGGCTACACCTTC.

The V and J genes are TRBV15 and TRBJ2-7; D is uncertain. V was shortened by 3 bases and J by 1 base, with 13 bases between the two germline ends. Germline V gene data show CDR1 as LNHNV and CDR2 as YYDKDF (reference sequence). CDR3 length equals 15 residues. The CDR3 DNA sequence: TGTGCCACCAGCAGGGAAACCCCACGATCCTACGAGCAGTACTTC. This gives the protein CATSRETPRSYEQYF.

CDR3 in amino acids: CASSATGENSPLHF. In DNA form, the CDR3 reads TGTGCCAGCAGCGCGACAGGGGAGAATTCACCCCTCCACTTT. The chain combines TRBV6-6 with TRBJ1-6; 8 bases are a match to TRBD1. J was trimmed by 7 bases and V by 6 bases; bases with no gene match: 5. The V gene's germline CDR1 is MNHNY and CDR2 SVGAGI (reference sequence). CDR3 size: 14 residues.

This chain links TRBV27 with TRBJ1-5; D is ambiguous. In germline, CDR1 is MNHEY, CDR2 SMNVEV (reference sequence). Deletions cut 1 base from V and 7 bases from J, with 5 bases between. CDR3 size: 12 residues. In nucleotides, the CDR3 is TGTGCCAGCAGTTTATTGGGGCAGCCCCAGCATTTT. Protein: CASSLLGQPQHF.

This clone was seen a single time. The chain joins TRBV7-6 to TRBJ1-1; 7 nucleotides agree with TRBD1. The V gene end was trimmed by 1 base and the J gene end by 1 base; junction bases not matched to a gene: 9. The CDR3 is 17 amino acids. Looked up from germline, CDR1 is SGHVS and CDR2 is FNYEAQ. The CDR3 loop is CASSLGEGAWTNTEAFF. CDR3 nucleotides: TGTGCCAGCAGCTTAGGGGAGGGGGCATGGACGAACACTGAAGCTTTCTTT. The variable domain in full, completed from reference TRBV7-6 and TRBJ1-1, reads GAGVSQSPRYKVTKRGQDVALRCDPISGHVSLYWYRQALGQGPEFLTYFNYEAQQDKSGLPNDRFSAERPEGSISTLTIQRTEQRDSAMYRCASSLGEGAWTNTEAFFGQGTRLTVV.

J is TRBJ1-1 and V is TRBV6-6; D is unresolved. Looked up from germline, CDR1 is MNHNY and CDR2 is SVGAGI (reference sequence). The CDR3 is 15 residues long. The V end was cut by 5 bases, the J end by 6 bases, with 19 bases between. CDR3 in amino acids: CASSQFQDGRAEAFF. The CDR3 DNA sequence: TGTGCCAGCAGTCAGTTCCAAGACGGCCGGGCTGAAGCTTTCTTT.

This clone came up a few times. This chain joins TRBV4-1 and TRBJ2-3; TRBD2 matches 7 bases. The V and J ends lost 3 bases and 1 base, in that order; junction bases with no gene match: 7. Germline CDR1 is MGHRA and CDR2 is YSYEKL. The CDR3 totals 16 residues. Here the CDR3 DNA reads TGCGCCAGCAGCCAGACCCCTAGCGGACGCACAGATACGCAGTATTTT. Residues: CASSQTPSGRTDTQYF.

This chain connects TRBV7-8 to TRBJ2-1; a weak D match, TRBD1 (5 bases). This CDR3 spans 13 amino acids. Germline CDR1 and CDR2: SGHVS and FQNEAQ. Trimming pared 5 bases from V and 3 bases from J, leaving 8 bases between. The CDR3 loop is CASSLRGYNEQFF. DNA for the CDR3: TGTGCCAGCAGCCTAAGGGGCTACAATGAGCAGTTCTTC. Full variable domain (rest looked up from reference TRBV7-8 and TRBJ2-1): GAGVSQSPRYKVAKRGQDVALRCDPISGHVSLFWYQQALGQGPEFLTYFQNEAQLDKSGLPSDRFFAERPEGSVSTLKIQRTQQEDSAVYLCASSLRGYNEQFFGPGTRLTVL.

The gene calls are TRBV28 and TRBJ2-7, with 9 bases aligning to TRBD2. Germline V gene lookup returns CDR1 MDHEN and CDR2 SYDVKM. Germline trimming cut 7 bases from V and 7 bases from J; bases unmatched to any gene: 23. The CDR3 runs 18 residues. The CDR3, as DNA: TGTGCCAGCAAGGGGACGATAATAAAAGCGGGAGGCGGGAGAGAGCAGTACTTC. Translation gives CASKGTIIKAGGGREQYF.

The chain recombines TRBV6-5 with TRBJ1-1; tentative D call: TRBD1 (5 bases). The CDR3 spans 13 residues. Germline V gene data show CDR1 as MNHEY and CDR2 as SVGAGI. V lost 2 bases to trimming and J lost 5 bases, with 9 bases between them. CDR3 DNA: TGTGCCAGCAGTTACGAGGGGCGAACTGAAGCTTTCTTT. Translation gives CASSYEGRTEAFF.

The V call is TRBV5-1, the J call TRBJ2-1, with TRBD2 as a possible D gene (5 bases). The V end lost 0 bases, the J end lost 0 bases, and 19 bases lay between the germline ends. Germline assignment: CDR1 SGHRS and CDR2 YFSETQ. CDR3 length: 19 residues. In DNA, the CDR3 is TGCGCCAGCAGCTTGGCCGGGATCGGCAGCTCCCGCTCCTACAATGAGCAGTTCTTC. Its translation: CASSLAGIGSSRSYNEQFF. The complete variable domain, with remaining parts taken from reference TRBV5-1 and TRBJ2-1, reads KAGVTQTPRYLIKTRGQQVTLSCSPISGHRSVSWYQQTPGQGLQFLFEYFSETQRNKGNFPGRFSGRQFSNSRSEMNVSTLELGDSALYLCASSLAGIGSSRSYNEQFFGPGTRLTVL.

The V and J genes are TRBV27 and TRBJ1-1; a possible D gene is TRBD1 (5 bases). The CDR3 contains 13 residues. Germline-derived CDR1 and CDR2 are MNHEY and SMNVEV (reference sequence). Trimming left V 3 bases short and J 4 bases short, with 9 bases between. The CDR3 sequence: CASSFPGGTEAFF. The CDR3 DNA reads TGTGCCAGCAGTTTTCCGGGGGGCACTGAAGCTTTCTTT.

This chain links TRBV28 with TRBJ2-1; D is unclear. V lost 3 bases and J 0 bases, leaving 9 bases between the germline ends. In germline, CDR1 is MDHEN, CDR2 SYDVKM. The CDR3 length is 15 residues. CDR3 sequence reads: CASSFPQISYNEQFF. The CDR3 DNA reads as TGTGCCAGCAGTTTTCCACAGATCTCCTACAATGAGCAGTTCTTC.

The rearrangement links TRBV6-8 to TRBJ2-7; the D is unclear. Germline CDR1 and CDR2: MNHGY and SAAAGT. Trimming left V 8 bases short and J 7 bases short, with 9 bases between. The CDR3 runs to 10 residues. CDR3 nucleotide sequence: TGTGCCAGCGGCGCCTCTGAGCAGTACTTC. Translating gives CASGASEQYF.

The J gene is TRBJ2-5, the V gene TRBV7-9, with 7 bases identical to TRBD2. Germline trimming cut 0 bases from V and 8 bases from J; bases unmatched to any gene: 3. Germline CDR1 is SEHNR and CDR2 is FQNEAQ (reference sequence). CDR3 length equals 13 residues. The CDR3 region is CASSLASGGTQYF. CDR3 sequence (DNA): TGTGCCAGCAGCTTAGCGTCGGGAGGTACCCAGTACTTC.

CDR3 nucleotides: TGTGCCAGCAGCTCGTATAGAAAGATTTACGAGCAGTACTTC. Its translation: CASSSYRKIYEQYF. The chain has TRBV11-3 and TRBJ2-7; D call uncertain. V was shortened by 4 bases and J by 4 bases, with 14 bases between the two germline ends. Germline CDR1 and CDR2: SGHNT and YENEEA. This CDR3 is 14 amino acids long. Supplemented by reference TRBV11-3 and TRBJ2-7, the full variable domain reads EAGVVQSPRYKIIEKKQPVAFWCNPISGHNTLYWYLQNLGQGPELLIRYENEEAVDDSQLPKDRFSAERLKGVDSTLKIQPAELGDSAVYLCASSSYRKIYEQYFGPGTRLTVT.

This clone showed up just once. This chain links TRBV7-2 with TRBJ2-7; 8 nucleotides agree with TRBD1. The trim removed 5 bases at V and 4 bases at J, leaving 10 bases unmatched. Looked up from germline, CDR1 is SGHTA and CDR2 is FQGNSA. The CDR3 sequence is 15 residues long. CDR3: CASSVAGTGEYEQYF. In DNA, the CDR3 is TGTGCCAGCAGCGTTGCCGGGACAGGAGAATACGAGCAGTACTTC.

The genes are TRBV5-4 and TRBJ2-7, with D tentatively TRBD2 (7 bases). The CDR3 consists of 14 residues. V was shortened by 7 bases and J by 4 bases, with 18 bases between the two germline ends. Germline V lookup: CDR1 SGHNT, CDR2 YYREEE (reference sequence). The CDR3 sequence: CASSRGADGYEQYF. CDR3 coding DNA: TGTGCCAGCTCCCGGGGGGCTGACGGTTACGAGCAGTACTTC.

This clone has a count of ten or more. The chain links TRBV18 to TRBJ2-7, with 9 bases aligning to TRBD2. After removal of 5 bases from V and 0 bases from J, the junction contained 5 bases not matched to a gene. The CDR3 runs 15 residues. Germline CDR1 KGHSH, CDR2 LQKENI. The DNA of the CDR3 is TGTGCCAGCTCAGTCGGGACTAGCTTCTCCTACGAGCAGTACTTC. Its translation: CASSVGTSFSYEQYF.

The chain joins TRBV6-5 to TRBJ2-7; D gene unclear. The ends were cut back, 3 bases at V and 2 bases at J, with 8 bases in the middle. The CDR3 is 13 residues long. Germline assignment: CDR1 MNHEY and CDR2 SVGAGI. The CDR3 protein is CASSYAETYEQYF. The CDR3 coding sequence is TGTGCCAGCAGTTATGCGGAAACCTACGAGCAGTACTTC.

This chain links TRBV27 with TRBJ2-3; no clear D gene. V dropped 6 bases and J dropped 6 bases, with 13 bases sitting between them. This CDR3 is 13 amino acids long. CDR1 and CDR2 from the germline V gene are MNHEY and SMNVEV (reference sequence). Here the CDR3 reads CASSSTRWDTQYF. CDR3 coding DNA: TGTGCCAGCAGCTCAACTCGGTGGGATACGCAGTATTTT.

The rearrangement joins TRBV7-6 to TRBJ1-5, with D tentatively TRBD1 (6 bases). V was pared by 0 bases and J by 7 bases, with 10 bases between. Germline V lookup: CDR1 SGHVS, CDR2 FNYEAQ. This CDR3 region has 14 residues. The CDR3 here is CASSLAWGAQPQHF. The CDR3 DNA follows: TGTGCCAGCAGCTTAGCATGGGGGGCCCAGCCCCAGCATTTT.

The chain recombines TRBV2 with TRBJ1-5; possibly TRBD1 for D (6 bases). Deletions cut 6 bases from V and 0 bases from J, with 12 bases between. Germline CDR1 is SNHLY and CDR2 is FYNNEI. The CDR3 runs 15 residues. CDR3 region: CASRSGEDSNQPQHF. In DNA, the CDR3 is TGTGCCAGCAGGTCAGGGGAAGATAGCAATCAGCCCCAGCATTTT. Looking up the rest from reference TRBV2 and TRBJ1-5 gives the full variable domain: EPEVTQTPSHQVTQMGQEVILRCVPISNHLYFYWYRQILGQKVEFLVSFYNNEISEKSEIFDDQFSVERPDGSNFTLKIRSTKLEDSAMYFCASRSGEDSNQPQHFGDGTRLSIL.